Sequencing of this T cell receptor beta chain was carried out in a study of technical replicates of blood from several donors (dated by TCRdb to about 2017). With respect to this clone: The antigen it recognizes is unknown. No much larger clone is present one base from it, and per-base qualities are unavailable.

Library prep was done by the immunoSEQ multiplex PCR assay. The table was pulled from immuneACCESS by TCRdb, which kept in-frame rearrangements only. Such tables lose some clones; where checked, under half of the loss comes from unresolved V genes, and the rest has no known cause. This sample comprises 70,000 to 95,000 clones, approximately 97% of them detected only once. Under 0.3% of the sample lies in the top ten. From cysteine to phenylalanine, the CDR3 is 14 amino acids long. Of all the DNA, just the CDR3 is kept, 42 bases in frame from base 1. Sequences MNHEY (CDR1) and SVGAGI (CDR2) are obtained from the germline V gene. V is trimmed back by 7 bases and J by 2 bases, and the junction contains 5 bases that no gene match accounts for.

The receptor chain draws on TRBV6-5 and TRBJ1-3, and 7 junctional nucleotides match TRBD1. The sequencing sample was made of T cells isolated from PBMCs. The receptor comes from a human donor in good health. The CDR3 protein is CASIGTEPGNTIYF. The DNA reads as follows: TGTGCCAGCATTGGGACAGAGCCTGGAAACACCATATATTTT.